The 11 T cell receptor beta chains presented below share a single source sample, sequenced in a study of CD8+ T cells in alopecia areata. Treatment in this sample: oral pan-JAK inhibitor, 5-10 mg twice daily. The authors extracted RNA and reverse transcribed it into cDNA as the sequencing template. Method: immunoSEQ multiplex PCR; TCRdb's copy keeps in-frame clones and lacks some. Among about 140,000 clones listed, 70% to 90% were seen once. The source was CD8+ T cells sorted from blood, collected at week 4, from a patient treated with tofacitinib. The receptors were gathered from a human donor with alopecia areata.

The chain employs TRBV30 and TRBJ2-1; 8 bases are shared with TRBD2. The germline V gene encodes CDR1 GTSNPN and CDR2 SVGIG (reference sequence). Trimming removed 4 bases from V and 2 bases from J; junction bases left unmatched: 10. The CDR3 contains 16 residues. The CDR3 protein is CAWIPAGAPTYNEQFF. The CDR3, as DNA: TGTGCCTGGATACCAGCGGGGGCCCCTACCTACAATGAGCAGTTCTTC.

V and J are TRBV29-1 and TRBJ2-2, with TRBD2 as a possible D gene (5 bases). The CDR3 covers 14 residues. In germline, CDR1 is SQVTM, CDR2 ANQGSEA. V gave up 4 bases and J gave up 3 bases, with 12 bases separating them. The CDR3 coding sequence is TGCAGCGTTGTAGTCGGGATGGACACCGGGGAGCTGTTTTTT. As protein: CSVVVGMDTGELFF.

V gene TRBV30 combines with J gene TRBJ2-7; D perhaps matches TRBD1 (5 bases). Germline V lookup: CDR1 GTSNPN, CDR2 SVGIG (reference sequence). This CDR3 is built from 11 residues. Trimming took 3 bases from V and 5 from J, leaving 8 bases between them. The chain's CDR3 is CAWRGLNEQYF. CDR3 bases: TGTGCCTGGAGGGGGCTCAACGAGCAGTACTTC.

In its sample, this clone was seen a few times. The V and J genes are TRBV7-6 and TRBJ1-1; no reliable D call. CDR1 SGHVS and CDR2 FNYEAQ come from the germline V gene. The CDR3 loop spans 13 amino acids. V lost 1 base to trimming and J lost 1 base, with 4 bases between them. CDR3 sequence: CASSLGENTEAFF. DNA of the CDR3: TGTGCCAGCAGCTTAGGGGAGAACACTGAAGCTTTCTTT.

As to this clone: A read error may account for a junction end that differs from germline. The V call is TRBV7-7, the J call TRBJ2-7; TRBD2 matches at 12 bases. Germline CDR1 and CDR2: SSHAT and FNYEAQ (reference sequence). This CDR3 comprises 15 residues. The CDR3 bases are TGTGCTAGCAGCTCCGGACTAGCGGGGTCTTACGAGCAGTACTTC. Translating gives CASSSGLAGSYEQYF. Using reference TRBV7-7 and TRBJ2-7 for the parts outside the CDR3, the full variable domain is GAGVSQSPRYKVTKRGQDVTLRCDPISSHATLYWYQQALGQGPEFLTYFNYEAQPDKSGLPSDRFSAERPEGSISTLTIQRTEQRDSAMYRCASSSGLAGSYEQYFGPGTRLTVT.

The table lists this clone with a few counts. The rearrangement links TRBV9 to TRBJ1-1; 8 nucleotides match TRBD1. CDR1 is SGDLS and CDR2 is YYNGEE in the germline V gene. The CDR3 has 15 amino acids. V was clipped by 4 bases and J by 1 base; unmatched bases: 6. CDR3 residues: CASSPRQGSNTEAFF. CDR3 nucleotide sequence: TGTGCCAGCAGCCCCCGACAGGGGTCGAACACTGAAGCTTTCTTT.

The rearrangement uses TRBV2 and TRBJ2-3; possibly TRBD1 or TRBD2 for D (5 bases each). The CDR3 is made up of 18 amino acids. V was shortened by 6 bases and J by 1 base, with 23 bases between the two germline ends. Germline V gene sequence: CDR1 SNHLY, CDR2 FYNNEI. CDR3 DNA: TGTGCCAGCAGCCCTAGCAGAAGGGGCGGATCGGGCACAGATACGCAGTATTTT. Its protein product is CASSPSRRGGSGTDTQYF.

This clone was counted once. This chain's CDR3 is CATSFTIAETQYF. In DNA, the CDR3 is TGTGCCACCAGCTTTACGATAGCGGAGACCCAGTACTTC. The chain employs TRBV15 and TRBJ2-5; TRBD2 is a possible D gene (5 bases). There are 13 residues in the CDR3. The V end was cut by 5 bases, the J end by 5 bases, with 12 bases between. Germline V gives CDR1 LNHNV, CDR2 YYDKDF (reference sequence).

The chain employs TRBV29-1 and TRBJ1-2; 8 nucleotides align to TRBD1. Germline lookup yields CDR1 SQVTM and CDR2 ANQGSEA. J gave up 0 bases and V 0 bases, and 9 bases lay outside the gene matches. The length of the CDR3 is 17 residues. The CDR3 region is CSVEDYLTGESNYGYTF. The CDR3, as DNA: TGCAGCGTTGAAGACTACCTGACAGGGGAGTCTAACTATGGCTACACCTTC.

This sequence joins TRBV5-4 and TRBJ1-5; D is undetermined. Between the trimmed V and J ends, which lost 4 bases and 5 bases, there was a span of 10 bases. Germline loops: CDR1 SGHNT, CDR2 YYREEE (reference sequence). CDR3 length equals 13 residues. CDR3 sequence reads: CASSHGDDQPQHF. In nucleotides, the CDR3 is TGTGCCAGCAGCCACGGAGACGATCAGCCCCAGCATTTT.

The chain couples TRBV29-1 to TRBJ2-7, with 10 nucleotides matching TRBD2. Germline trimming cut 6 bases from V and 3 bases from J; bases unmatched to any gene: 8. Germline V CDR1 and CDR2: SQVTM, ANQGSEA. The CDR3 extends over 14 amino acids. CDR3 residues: CSVVTSGDNYEQYF. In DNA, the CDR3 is TGCAGCGTCGTTACTAGCGGGGACAACTACGAGCAGTACTTC.